These 23 T cell receptor beta chains share one sample of origin, sequenced in a study of blood T cell repertoires in COVID-19. Measured with immunoSEQ multiplex PCR; TCRdb has only the in-frame clones, and not every one. The sample lists about 260,000 clones, about 86% occurring once. Sequenced material: peripheral blood. The receptors stem from a man between 25 and 39 years old with active or convalescent COVID-19.

The chain employs TRBV19 and TRBJ1-5; D not certain. The V end lost 3 bases, the J end lost 7 bases, and 10 bases lay between the germline ends. The CDR3 covers 13 residues. Germline assignment: CDR1 LNHDA and CDR2 SQIVND (reference sequence). CDR3 sequence reads: CASSITVKQPQHF. The DNA of the CDR3 is TGTGCCAGTAGTATTACAGTGAAACAGCCCCAGCATTTT.

This rearrangement joins TRBV4-3 to TRBJ2-4; D is unclear. Trimming removed 0 bases from V and 13 bases from J, with 16 bases in between. The CDR3 is 14 amino acids. CDR1 and CDR2 from the germline V gene are LGHNA and YSLEER. CDR3 nucleotides: TGCGCCAGCAGCCAAGATAGAAATTCATGGGCCCAGTACTTC. Encoded protein: CASSQDRNSWAQYF.

The chain employs TRBV5-1 and TRBJ2-3, with 8 bases lining up with TRBD1. The CDR3 is 14 amino acids. CDR1 SGHRS and CDR2 YFSETQ come from the germline V gene. With V trimmed by 2 bases and J by 2 bases, 1 base remained unmatched. The CDR3 loop reads CASSLQGVTDTQYF. The CDR3 nucleotides read TGCGCCAGCAGCTTACAGGGGGTCACAGATACGCAGTATTTT.

This CDR3 is CASSPASNRVNEQFF. CDR3 coding DNA: TGTGCCAGCTCACCAGCTTCGAACAGGGTCAATGAGCAGTTCTTC. The V and J genes are TRBV18 and TRBJ2-1; perhaps TRBD1 as D (6 bases). Germline V gene lookup returns CDR1 KGHSH and CDR2 LQKENI. V lost 2 bases, J lost 6 bases, and 14 bases lay in between. The CDR3 covers 15 residues.

This clone turned up a few times. V usage is TRBV19 and J usage is TRBJ1-1; D not certain. Germline V gene lookup returns CDR1 LNHDA and CDR2 SQIVND (reference sequence). The CDR3 is 16 amino acids. V lost 3 bases, J lost 1 base, and 15 bases lay in between. In nucleotides, the CDR3 is TGTGCCAGTAGTATCTTGGCAGGCCAAAAGAACACTGAAGCTTTCTTT. This codes for CASSILAGQKNTEAFF.

The J gene is TRBJ2-3, the V gene TRBV9; 9 nucleotides match TRBD2. With 4 bases clipped from V and 2 bases from J, the junction kept 5 bases outside the gene matches. Germline V gene lookup returns CDR1 SGDLS and CDR2 YYNGEE. The CDR3 consists of 15 residues. The chain's CDR3 is CASSPSGGTTDTQYF. The CDR3 bases are TGTGCCAGCAGCCCAAGCGGGGGGACCACAGATACGCAGTATTTT.

V gene TRBV11-2 combines with J gene TRBJ2-1, with TRBD2 matching over 12 bases. The V gene end was trimmed by 4 bases and the J gene end by 2 bases; junction bases not matched to a gene: 3. The germline CDR1 and CDR2 sequences are SGHAT and FQNNGV. This CDR3 has 16 amino acids. CDR3 nucleotide sequence: TGTGCCAGCAGCTCGACTAGCGGGAGTGCCTACAATGAGCAGTTCTTC. This codes for CASSSTSGSAYNEQFF.

The chain joins TRBV9 to TRBJ2-7, with a weak D call TRBD2 (6 bases). CDR1 is SGDLS, CDR2 YYNGEE, per germline. This CDR3 spans 15 amino acids. The V end was cut by 0 bases, the J end by 2 bases, with 12 bases between. CDR3 nucleotides: TGTGCCAGCAGCGTAGTTGCGGGGCCGACCTACGAGCAGTACTTC. Translated, it gives CASSVVAGPTYEQYF.

This rearrangement joins TRBV5-6 to TRBJ1-2, with D possibly TRBD1 on 5 matching bases. Germline V gene data show CDR1 as SGHDT and CDR2 as YYEEEE. The length of the CDR3 is 12 residues. The V end lost 1 base, the J end lost 6 bases, and 7 bases lay between the germline ends. The CDR3 here is CASSLPGDGYTF. As DNA, the CDR3 is TGTGCCAGCAGCTTGCCGGGGGATGGCTACACCTTC.

The V gene is TRBV5-8, the J gene TRBJ1-1; weak D call: TRBD1 (6 bases). This CDR3 contains 16 residues. V lost 5 bases and J 1 base, leaving 18 bases between the germline ends. Germline assignment: CDR1 SGHTS and CDR2 YDEGEE. Here the CDR3 DNA reads TGTGCCAGCAGGAGGGACAATCAGAGGTGGAACACTGAAGCTTTCTTT. As protein: CASRRDNQRWNTEAFF.

This sequence joins TRBV6-1 and TRBJ1-5, with D possibly TRBD1 on 5 matching bases. Trimming cost V 1 base and J 0 bases, with 13 bases left between them. Germline loops: CDR1 MNHNS, CDR2 SASEGT. The CDR3 contains 17 residues. CDR3 in DNA: TGTGCCAGCAGTGAAGGCGTGACAGCTTATAGCAATCAGCCCCAGCATTTT. It translates to CASSEGVTAYSNQPQHF.

As for this clone: Different DNA sequences within this sample yield the same CDR3. The chain recombines TRBV4-2 with TRBJ2-5, with D unresolved. Trimming removed 1 base at V and 5 bases at J, with 8 bases between. The CDR3 consists of 13 residues. In germline, CDR1 is LGHNA, CDR2 YNFKEQ. CDR3 nucleotides: TGTGCCAGCAGCCAAGGCCCCGGTGAGACCCAGTACTTC. As protein: CASSQGPGETQYF.

The V call is TRBV19, the J call TRBJ1-1; D gene ambiguous. Germline values: CDR1 LNHDA, CDR2 SQIVND (reference sequence). The CDR3 runs 13 residues. The V and J ends lost 3 bases and 4 bases respectively, with 9 bases between them. In DNA form, the CDR3 reads TGTGCCAGTAGTATCGGTCCGGGCACTGAAGCTTTCTTT. Protein product: CASSIGPGTEAFF.

The chain recombines TRBV6-5 with TRBJ1-4; weak D call: TRBD1 (5 bases). In germline, CDR1 is MNHEY, CDR2 SVGAGI. V was shortened by 0 bases and J by 3 bases, with 8 bases between the two germline ends. CDR3 size: 15 residues. The CDR3 coding sequence is TGTGCCAGCAGTTACTCGGACATAGCTAATGAAAAACTGTTTTTT. Its protein product is CASSYSDIANEKLFF.

The chain uses TRBV4-3 and TRBJ1-1; TRBD1 matches at 8 bases. CDR1 LGHNA and CDR2 YSLEER come from the germline V gene. The ends lost 11 bases at V and 0 bases at J; junction bases unmatched: 11. The CDR3 contains 15 residues. The CDR3 here is CAARTGYAMNTEAFF. As DNA, the CDR3 is TGCGCCGCCCGGACAGGGTATGCGATGAACACTGAAGCTTTCTTT.

The rearrangement uses TRBV4-3 and TRBJ2-5, with a tentative D call TRBD1 (6 bases). The germline V and J ends were trimmed by 0 bases and 0 bases, with 8 bases remaining between them. Germline CDR1 LGHNA, CDR2 YSLEER. The CDR3 covers 15 residues. Here the CDR3 DNA reads TGCGCCAGCAGCCAAGAGAGGGGGAACCAAGAGACCCAGTACTTC. Protein: CASSQERGNQETQYF.

This chain uses TRBV5-4 with TRBJ1-1, with D tentatively TRBD1 (6 bases). The V and J ends lost 4 bases and 1 base respectively, with 11 bases between them. Germline CDR1 is SGHNT and CDR2 is YYREEE (reference sequence). The CDR3 totals 14 residues. The CDR3 sequence: CASSPGHPNTEAFF. The CDR3 bases are TGTGCCAGCAGCCCGGGACATCCGAACACTGAAGCTTTCTTT.

This chain links TRBV18 with TRBJ2-5; no clear D. The CDR3 totals 17 residues. In germline, CDR1 is KGHSH, CDR2 LQKENI. V lost 5 bases, J lost 1 base, and 20 bases lay in between. CDR3 loop: CASSTASYTEIQETQYF. CDR3 in DNA: TGTGCCAGCTCAACCGCCAGTTACACAGAGATCCAAGAGACCCAGTACTTC.

CDR3 loop: CASAEGLNTEAFF. CDR3 coding DNA: TGTGCCAGCGCCGAGGGCCTTAACACTGAAGCTTTCTTT. This chain joins TRBV14 and TRBJ1-1; D is uncertain. Between the trimmed V and J ends, which lost 8 bases and 2 bases, there was a span of 12 bases. The CDR3 contains 13 residues. Germline V lookup: CDR1 SGHDN, CDR2 FVKESK.

The chain uses TRBV19 and TRBJ1-1, with TRBD1 identical over 8 bases. The junction had 10 bases not matched to a gene; V was cut back by 4 bases and J by 3 bases. CDR3 length equals 16 residues. Germline values: CDR1 LNHDA, CDR2 SQIVND (reference sequence). The CDR3 DNA reads as TGTGCCAGTAGTAAAACAGGGGGACGTGGGTACACTGAAGCTTTCTTT. Protein sequence: CASSKTGGRGYTEAFF.

V and J are TRBV4-3 and TRBJ2-7; no clear D. The CDR3 sequence is 15 residues long. Germline CDR1 reads LGHNA; CDR2 reads YSLEER. V was cut by 0 bases and J by 0 bases, with 9 bases left in between. CDR3 region: CASSQDARSSYEQYF. The DNA for the CDR3 is TGCGCCAGCAGCCAAGACGCACGGAGCTCCTACGAGCAGTACTTC.

This chain links TRBV7-3 with TRBJ2-3; D is unclear. Trimming removed 5 bases from V and 4 bases from J, with 10 bases in between. CDR1 is SGHTA, CDR2 FQGTGA, per germline. CDR3 length: 13 amino acids. For the CDR3, the DNA is TGTGCCAGCAGCGCTCGACTGCCAGATACGCAGTATTTT. It encodes CASSARLPDTQYF.

V gene TRBV11-3 combines with J gene TRBJ2-1, with 8 bases matching TRBD2. Germline CDR1 SGHNT, CDR2 YENEEA. The trim removed 8 bases at V and 11 bases at J, leaving 8 bases unmatched. The CDR3 totals 12 residues. The CDR3 DNA is TGTGCCAGCGCCGGGGGGGCGGGGAAGCAGTTCTTC. Amino acid sequence: CASAGGAGKQFF.